This note documents a single TCR beta chain sequence. The antigen is undetermined. Germline CDR1 and CDR2: LNHDA and SQIVND (reference sequence). J gave up 5 bases and V 8 bases, and 7 bases lay outside the gene matches. The CDR3 length is 14 residues. These data originate in a study of cytomegalovirus exposure and HLA in healthy donors. Overall study findings and caveats: What TCR beta sequences reportedly achieved was accurate prediction of HLA-A and HLA-B alleles in most subjects.

PCR was performed using 60 Vbeta and 13 Jbeta primers. Per the study methods: Roughly 11 million of the about 80 million unique TCR beta chains counted in a later analysis were shared. Clones were sequenced by immunoSEQ multiplex PCR, and TCRdb holds only the in-frame ones, with some missing. V and J calls and clone size come straight from that table; D and trimming were deduced from the DNA. This table has about 240,000 clones, about 88% appearing once. Every donor was a healthy person donating bone marrow. Material: PBMCs. The receptor's source is a girl between 2 and 10 years old in good health and CMV-seronegative. The rearrangement joins TRBV19 to TRBJ2-1; 9 nucleotides match TRBD2. This CDR3 reads CASFSGRSNNEQFF. The CDR3, as DNA: TGTGCCAGTTTTAGCGGGAGATCTAACAATGAGCAGTTCTTC.